Sequencing of this TCR beta chain was carried out in a study of T cells after yellow fever vaccination. Overall study results and limits: By day 5 rather than day 15, the secondary response had peaked, though it was weaker.

TCRdb re-called the 5' RACE reads through MiXCR, storing one row per CDR3 protein. This sample has around 590,000 distinct CDR3 sequences; over 9% occur once, and the top ten carry about 15%. On this clonotype: The antigen remains undetermined.

V lost 1 base and J lost 5, with 8 bases in between. Germline CDR1 SGHTA, CDR2 FQGNSA. This CDR3 has 13 residues. The sequence came from a man aged 25-45 years who received the YFV17D yellow fever vaccine. This chain connects TRBV7-2 to TRBJ1-2; D not certain. Sequences were derived from PBMCs, sampled on the day of the yellow fever booster vaccination. Here the CDR3 reads CASSLGQIYGYTF. The CDR3, as DNA: TGTGCCAGCAGCTTAGGGCAGATTTATGGCTACACCTTC.